Following are 15 T cell receptor beta chains from one sample sequenced in a study of T cells after posttransplantation cyclophosphamide. Measured with immunoSEQ multiplex PCR; TCRdb has only the in-frame clones, and not every one. Of fewer than 3,500 clones listed, 75% to 85% are singletons. The sequenced sample consisted of memory CD8+ T cells sorted from blood. These receptors all come from a woman aged 55-69 years in good health, CMV-negative, and a related stem cell transplant donor.

The chain carries TRBV6-5 and TRBJ2-4; TRBD2 aligns across 9 bases. The CDR3 length is 16 residues. The V and J ends lost 4 bases and 0 bases, in that order; junction bases with no gene match: 4. The germline V gene has CDR1 MNHEY and CDR2 SVGAGI. DNA of the CDR3: TGTGCCAGCAGTTCGAGCGGGAGGATAGCCAAAAACATTCAGTACTTC. This codes for CASSSSGRIAKNIQYF.

The CDR3 loop reads CASSNGPGQWNNEQYV. For the CDR3, the DNA is TGTGCCAGCAGCAACGGCCCGGGACAGTGGAACAACGAGCAGTACGTC. The chain couples TRBV5-5 to TRBJ2-7, with TRBD1 matching 7 bases. Per germline, CDR1 SGHKS and CDR2 YYEKEE (reference sequence). V lost 4 bases, J lost 5 bases, and 15 bases stayed unmatched. This CDR3 has 16 amino acids.

The chain employs TRBV27 and TRBJ2-1; 9 nucleotides align to TRBD2. CDR1 and CDR2 from the germline V gene are MNHEY and SMNVEV (reference sequence). V trimming: 7 bases; J trimming: 2 bases; junction bases outside the gene matches: 12. The CDR3 is made up of 17 amino acids. The CDR3 DNA reads TGTGCCAGCAAACCCAGGGGGAGCGGGGGGACCTACAATGAGCAGTTCTTC. Protein product: CASKPRGSGGTYNEQFF.

This clone was counted only a few times. The chain uses TRBV11-2 and TRBJ2-7; a weak D match, TRBD2 (5 bases). The ends were cut back, 3 bases at V and 5 bases at J, with 11 bases in the middle. This CDR3 region has 13 residues. Germline loops: CDR1 SGHAT, CDR2 FQNNGV. In nucleotides, the CDR3 is TGTGCCAGCAGCTTGGACTTGAGGGACGAGCAGTACTTC. Its protein is CASSLDLRDEQYF.

This clone has a handful of counts. This chain connects TRBV11-1 to TRBJ2-1; 13 positions agree with TRBD2. Looked up from germline, CDR1 is SGHAT and CDR2 is FQDESV (reference sequence). V dropped 5 bases and J dropped 2; count of bases not matched to a gene: 9. CDR3 length equals 18 residues. CDR3 nucleotides: TGTGCCAGCAGCCCTCACGCCGGACTAGCGGGGGCCTACAATGAGCAGTTCTTC. Translated: CASSPHAGLAGAYNEQFF.

The chain couples TRBV5-1 to TRBJ2-1; the D gene is possibly TRBD1 (5 bases). Trimming shortened V by 3 bases and J by 0 bases, and 7 bases separated the two germline ends. The CDR3 consists of 14 residues. CDR1 is SGHRS, CDR2 YFSETQ, per germline. The CDR3 region is CASSWTNSYNEQFF. The CDR3 coding sequence is TGCGCCAGCAGCTGGACAAACTCCTACAATGAGCAGTTCTTC.

V usage is TRBV6-1 and J usage is TRBJ1-1; TRBD1 matches 8 bases. CDR1 is MNHNS and CDR2 is SASEGT in the germline V gene. Unmatched junction bases numbered 7, after V lost 6 bases and J lost 1 base. The CDR3 length is 15 residues. CDR3 residues: CASSPTGASNTEAFF. The CDR3 coding sequence is TGTGCCAGCAGCCCGACAGGGGCGTCGAACACTGAAGCTTTCTTT.

This clone was seen just once. This chain links TRBV10-2 with TRBJ1-2; a possible D gene is TRBD1 (5 bases). Germline CDR1 reads WSHSY; CDR2 reads SAAADI. The CDR3 consists of 16 residues. Trimming cost V 0 bases and J 5 bases, with 16 bases left between them. The CDR3 DNA reads as TGCGCCAGCAGTGAGTCCCGCTGGGGGGTGGAGTATGGCTACACCTTC. Translated, it gives CASSESRWGVEYGYTF.

This chain uses TRBV28 with TRBJ2-7; TRBD2 agrees at 8 bases. J gave up 3 bases and V 3 bases, and 7 bases lay outside the gene matches. Looked up from germline, CDR1 is MDHEN and CDR2 is SYDVKM. This CDR3 is built from 15 residues. The CDR3 is CASSFGSGAFYEQYF. In DNA, the CDR3 is TGTGCCAGCAGTTTTGGTAGCGGGGCTTTCTACGAGCAGTACTTC.

This clone was counted between two and nine times. The chain uses TRBV7-1 and TRBJ2-7, with D possibly being TRBD2 (5 bases). TRBV7-1 is classed as an ORF, of uncertain function. This CDR3 contains 16 residues. The V gene lost 5 bases and the J gene lost 5 bases, with 22 bases spanning the gap. The CDR3 protein is CASSHPRADYANEQYF. CDR3 DNA: TGTGCCAGCAGCCACCCCCGCGCCGACTACGCCAACGAGCAGTACTTC.

The rearrangement uses TRBV29-1 and TRBJ2-1, with 9 positions matching TRBD1. V shed 2 bases and J 4 bases; nucleotides not matched to a gene: 6. This CDR3 is 15 amino acids long. CDR1 SQVTM and CDR2 ANQGSEA come from the germline V gene. CDR3 sequence reads: CSVERDRAYYNEQFF. CDR3 in DNA: TGCAGCGTTGAACGGGACAGGGCGTATTACAATGAGCAGTTCTTC.

The CDR3 region is CASQTGFGNQPQHF. The CDR3 DNA sequence: TGTGCCAGCCAGACGGGGTTTGGGAATCAGCCCCAGCATTTT. The chain is built from TRBV2 and TRBJ1-5; D unclear. The CDR3 runs to 14 residues. V gave up 8 bases and J gave up 4 bases, with 15 bases separating them. The germline CDR1 and CDR2 sequences are SNHLY and FYNNEI.

CDR3 residues: CASSAPGTGELFF. DNA of the CDR3: TGTGCCAGCAGCGCCCCAGGGACCGGGGAGCTGTTTTTT. The V and J genes are TRBV9 and TRBJ2-2; weak D call: TRBD1 (5 bases). Trimming took 3 bases from V and 5 from J, leaving 8 bases between them. Germline V gives CDR1 SGDLS, CDR2 YYNGEE. The CDR3 consists of 13 residues.

The chain uses TRBV12-5 and TRBJ1-5, with 7 bases aligning to TRBD1. This CDR3 has 17 residues. Germline lookup yields CDR1 LGHNT and CDR2 FRNRAP. Germline trimming cut 0 bases from V and 1 base from J; bases unmatched to any gene: 6. CDR3 region: CASGLVSDRESNQPQHF. The CDR3 nucleotides are TGTGCTAGTGGTTTGGTAAGCGACAGGGAAAGCAATCAGCCCCAGCATTTT.

The chain employs TRBV6-5 and TRBJ1-1; 8 bases fit TRBD1. Germline assignment: CDR1 MNHEY and CDR2 SVGAGI. The CDR3 sequence is 14 residues long. Trimming at V came to 2 bases and at J to 4 bases, leaving 3 bases not matched to a gene. CDR3 in amino acids: CASSYQGAATEAFF. In DNA, the CDR3 is TGTGCCAGCAGTTACCAGGGGGCGGCCACTGAAGCTTTCTTT.